This TCR beta chain is from a study of T cells in Graves' hyperthyroidism and ophthalmopathy. Overall study context: Before treatment of any kind, peripheral blood was taken at initial diagnosis.

The source material, RNA transcripts, was used to amplify TCR beta CDR3 regions. An initial round of RT-PCR targeting the TCR CDR3 relied on the HTBI primer set. Each CDR3 protein gets one entry after TCRdb re-called the multiplex PCR reads with MiXCR. The data show a few hundred thousand distinct CDR3 sequences, about a sixth seen once. This CDR3 has 16 amino acids. Germline CDR1 SNHLY, CDR2 FYNNEI. Trimming took 1 base from V and 3 from J, leaving 13 bases between them. This clonotype came up a few times. Its specificity is not known. General study findings and limits: In the blood, most expanded thyroid clonotypes above 0.001 appeared as well.

The clonotype was recovered from a woman in her thirties or forties with Graves' ophthalmopathy. Sequencing was carried out using blood. The genes are TRBV2 and TRBJ2-1; tentative D call: TRBD1 (5 bases). CDR3 protein: CASSEGGADGYNEQFF. The DNA for the CDR3 is TGTGCCAGCAGTGAAGGTGGGGCGGACGGCTACAATGAGCAGTTCTTC.